What follows describes a single T cell receptor beta chain. Its antigen target is currently unknown. One base away there is no much larger clone; base qualities are not given. TCRbeta CDR3 regions were amplified from genomic DNA by means of the immunoSEQ Assay, a bias-controlled multiplex PCR. Per the authors' processing: The number of nucleated cells in each sample was estimated from the amplification of reference gene primers within the assay. Sequence reads were collapsed and filtered to measure the absolute abundance of every unique TCRbeta CDR3 rearrangement. For each sample, productive Simpson clonality was calculated as the square root of Simpson's diversity index across productive rearrangements. TCRdb took over this immuneACCESS table, retaining in-frame rearrangements with V and J assigned. Such tables are incomplete; in checked studies, under half of the missing clones stem from an unresolved V gene, and the remainder is unexplained. The DNA gave D and trimming, while V, J and clone size come from that table. This sample holds some 100,000 clones; about four fifths were observed only once. More than 9% of the sample belongs to the ten largest clones.

These data originate in a study of blood T cell repertoires in COVID-19 (TCRdb year 2020). With respect to the entire study: Samples from collaborators originated in the United States, Italy and Spain and spanned both the acute and convalescent phases of COVID-19. The samples were drawn from two sources: the first 160 participants of the ongoing ImmuneRACE study, and 1,200 or so subjects contributed by 6 global collaborators. The sample metadata nearly always contained a de-identified subject ID, COVID-19 status, age in years and sex. The dataset comprised deeply sampled blood TCRbeta repertoires from subjects exposed to, actively infected with, or recovered from COVID-19. The repertoires were made available in a free public database intended to serve as a resource for research on the immune response to SARS-CoV-2. The prospective study material was composed of cDNA or gDNA derived from T cells, B-cell-depleted T cells, or PBMCs. Where HLA class I and class II types were available, the types were taken from metadata supplied by the sample provider, not from assay-based typing. Results and caveats for the whole study, not just this receptor: Clinical and demographic metadata were provided uncurated, with the amount varying by source and participant.

The collaborating institutions used their own protocols to collect whole blood in K2EDTA tubes. For TCRbeta analysis, collaborators shipped samples in one of three forms: frozen whole blood, isolated PBMCs, or DNA extracted from either of those sample types. From its cysteine to its phenylalanine, the CDR3 spans 16 amino acids. The kept DNA is CDR3 alone, 48 bases in frame from the first base. For CDR1 and CDR2, the germline V gene lists SGHTA and FQGNSA. Trimming at the junction amounts to 3 bases on V and 2 bases on J, and the germline ends lie 14 bases apart. The chain is made from TRBV7-2 and TRBJ1-3; the D segment cannot be called with confidence. The origin of this receptor is a human donor in a cohort sampled during active COVID-19. Sequenced sample: peripheral blood. The DNA sequence follows: TGTGCCAGCAGCTTTATTCAGGCGAAGACTGGAAACACCATATATTTT. Its protein is CASSFIQAKTGNTIYF.